The entry that follows covers one T cell receptor beta chain sequence. Its antigen is not known. This sample is part of a study of identical twins. Study-level points and caveats: Within monozygotic twins, out-of-frame TCR alpha sharing was underestimated by the models.

CDR1 is DFQATT and CDR2 is SNEGSKA in the germline V gene (reference sequence). Trimming cost V 6 bases and J 7 bases, with 16 bases left between them. The CDR3 loop spans 12 amino acids. Via MiXCR, TCRdb re-called the 5' RACE reads, giving one row per CDR3 protein. The table records under 900,000 distinct CDR3 sequences, about 20% of them present only once. This sample also appeared in a second study, on T cells expressing NK-cell markers. According to that study: The authors sequenced eight donors, of whom seven were HCMV-seropositive and one was seronegative.

Sequencing used PBMCs. J is TRBJ2-7 and V is TRBV20-1; D perhaps matches TRBD2 (6 bases). The receptor was derived from a woman between 18 and 29 years old in good health. For the CDR3, the DNA is TGCAGTGCCCCCGGAGGGGTTCGGGAGCAGTACTTC. It is translated as CSAPGGVREQYF.